The present entry profiles one T cell receptor beta chain with its context. Per the study methods: Reference gene primer amplification gave estimated nucleated cell counts. The data were produced by immunoSEQ multiplex PCR, yet TCRdb's version contains in-frame clones alone and is incomplete. The DNA gave D and trimming, while V, J and clone size come from that table. The sample has over 25,000 clones; 91% are singletons. The CDR3 length is 17 residues. CDR1 is LGHDT, CDR2 YNNKEL, per germline (reference sequence). The J segment lost 7 bases and the V segment lost 1 base, leaving 13 bases of the junction unmatched. The data originate from a study of blood T cell repertoires in COVID-19. About the study: The origin of the acute and convalescent COVID-19 samples was the United States, Italy and Spain. PBMCs, B-cell-depleted T cells, or T cells were the source of the cDNA or gDNA that made up the material.

The TCR originated in a human donor with active COVID-19. The donor label of this sample is uncertain. The chain employs TRBV3-1 (or the pseudogene TRBV3-2) and TRBJ2-1; TRBD2 matches 7 bases. Sequenced material: peripheral blood. The CDR3: CASSQVGLSGGGNEQFF. DNA for the CDR3: TGTGCCAGCAGCCAAGTCGGCTTGTCGGGAGGAGGAAATGAGCAGTTCTTC.